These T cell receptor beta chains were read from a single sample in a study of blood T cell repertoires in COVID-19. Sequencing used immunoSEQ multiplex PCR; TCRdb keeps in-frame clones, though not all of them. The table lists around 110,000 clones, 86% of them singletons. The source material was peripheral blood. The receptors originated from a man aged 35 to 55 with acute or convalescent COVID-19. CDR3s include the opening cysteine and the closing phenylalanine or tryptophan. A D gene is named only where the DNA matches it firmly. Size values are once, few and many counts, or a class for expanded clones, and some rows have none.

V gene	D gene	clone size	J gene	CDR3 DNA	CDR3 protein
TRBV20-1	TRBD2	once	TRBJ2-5	TGCAGTGCTAGTATCCCTAGCGGGCAAGAGACCCAGTACTTC	CSASIPSGQETQYF
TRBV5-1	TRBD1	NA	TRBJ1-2	TGCGCCAGCAGACCTGACAGGGGACGGGGCTACACCTTC	CASRPDRGRGYTF
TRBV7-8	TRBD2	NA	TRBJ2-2	TGTGCCAGCAGCTCACTAGCGGGGGTGAACACCGGGGAGCTGTTTTTT	CASSSLAGVNTGELFF
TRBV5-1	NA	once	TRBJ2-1	TGCGCCAGCAGCTTGGTGGGGCGTGAGCAGTTCTTC	CASSLVGREQFF
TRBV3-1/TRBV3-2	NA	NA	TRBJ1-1	TGTGCCAGCACTTCTAGGGGGAACATGAACACTGAAGCTTTCTTT	CASTSRGNMNTEAFF
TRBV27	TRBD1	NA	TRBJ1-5	TGTGCCAGCAGTTTAATGTCTGGGACAGGGGTACAGCCCCAGCATTTT	CASSLMSGTGVQPQHF
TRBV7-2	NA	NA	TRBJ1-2	TGTGCCAGCAGCCCCGGGGGTGGCGGTGGCTACACCTTC	CASSPGGGGGYTF
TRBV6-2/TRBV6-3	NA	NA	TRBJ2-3	TGTGCCAGCATCCCGGACACCTCCTACACGCAGTATTTT	CASIPDTSYTQYF
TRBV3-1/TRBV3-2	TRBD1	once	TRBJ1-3	TGTGCCAGCAGCCAAGTGGGACAGGGACCCTCTGGAAACACCATATATTTT	CASSQVGQGPSGNTIYF
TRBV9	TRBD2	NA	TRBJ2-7	TGTGCCAGCAGCGCGCCGGGACTAGCGATAGACGAGCAGTACTTC	CASSAPGLAIDEQYF
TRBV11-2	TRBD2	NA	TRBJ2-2	TGTGCCAGCAGCCCAACTACTGGACTAGCGGGGCGGACCGGGGAGCTGTTTTTT	CASSPTTGLAGRTGELFF
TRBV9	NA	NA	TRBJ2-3	TGTGCCAGCAGCGTAGGGGACACGACTAGCACAGATACGCAGTATTTT	CASSVGDTTSTDTQYF
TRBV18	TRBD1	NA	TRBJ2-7	TGTGCCAGCTCTCCCGGGACAGGGGTCTACGAGCAGTACTTC	CASSPGTGVYEQYF
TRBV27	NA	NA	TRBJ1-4	TGTGCCAGCAGTTTATCGCGGGGGAGGATGGATAATGAAAAACTGTTTTTT	CASSLSRGRMDNEKLFF
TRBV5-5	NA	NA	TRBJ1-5	TGTGCCAGCAGCTTGTACAGTAATAGCAATCAGCCCCAGCATTTT	CASSLYSNSNQPQHF
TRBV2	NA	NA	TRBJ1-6	TGTGCCAGCTGTACCCTAAGATCACCCCTCCACTTT	CASCTLRSPLHF